A single sample is the source of the 26 T cell receptor beta chains below, sequenced in a study of blood T cell repertoires in COVID-19. TCRdb's table, derived via immunoSEQ multiplex PCR, lists solely in-frame clones and lacks some. The data show 100,000 to 150,000 clones, 85% seen once. Sample: peripheral blood. The receptor source for this set is a woman of 80 years or more with acute or convalescent COVID-19.

In this sample, this clone turned up once. This chain joins TRBV5-6 and TRBJ1-4; the match to TRBD1 covers 8 bases. This CDR3 comprises 14 residues. Trimming cost V 2 bases and J 10 bases; bases outside gene matches: 7. Germline CDR1 and CDR2: SGHDT and YYEEEE. The CDR3 region is CASSFGTGYGKLFF. As DNA, the CDR3 is TGTGCCAGCAGCTTTGGGACAGGATACGGAAAACTGTTTTTT. The full variable domain, in which reference TRBV5-6 and TRBJ1-4 provide the parts outside the CDR3, is DAGVTQSPTHLIKTRGQQVTLRCSPKSGHDTVSWYQQALGQGPQFIFQYYEEEERQRGNFPDRFSGHQFPNYSSELNVNALLLGDSALYLCASSFGTGYGKLFFGSGTQLSVL.

The genes are TRBV4-3 and TRBJ1-1; 11 nucleotides agree with TRBD1. Looked up from germline, CDR1 is LGHNA and CDR2 is YSLEER. V gave up 0 bases and J gave up 6 bases; unmatched junction bases: 12. CDR3 length equals 18 residues. The CDR3 nucleotides are TGCGCCAGCAGCCAAGATCCATGGACAGGGGGCTTAGGATCTGAAGCTTTCTTT. Its protein is CASSQDPWTGGLGSEAFF.

This chain connects TRBV6-1 to TRBJ2-7, with D possibly being TRBD2 (5 bases). Trimming removed 2 bases from V and 4 bases from J, with 12 bases in between. Germline V gene data show CDR1 as MNHNS and CDR2 as SASEGT. The CDR3 length is 14 residues. The CDR3 DNA reads TGTGCCAGCAGTGAAAGCGGTCGGTCATACGAGCAGTACGTC. It yields the protein CASSESGRSYEQYV.

Written as DNA, the CDR3 is TGCAGCGTTCTACGGACAGGGACACAAACAGATACGCAGTATTTT. The encoded protein is CSVLRTGTQTDTQYF. The V call is TRBV29-1, the J call TRBJ2-3, with 8 positions matching TRBD1. CDR1 and CDR2 from the germline V gene are SQVTM and ANQGSEA. CDR3 length: 15 residues. The ends lost 5 bases at V and 3 bases at J; junction bases unmatched: 10.

The chain has TRBV7-2 and TRBJ1-2; D uncertain. Trimming removed 1 base at V and 4 bases at J, with 13 bases between. The CDR3 has 15 residues. Looked up from germline, CDR1 is SGHTA and CDR2 is FQGNSA. CDR3 region: CASSLDQSGAYGYTF. CDR3 nucleotide sequence: TGTGCCAGCAGCTTAGACCAGAGCGGCGCCTATGGCTACACCTTC.

The chain joins TRBV11-2 to TRBJ2-7, with a weak D call TRBD2 (5 bases). Trimming pared 0 bases from V and 0 bases from J, leaving 9 bases between. The CDR3 sequence is 15 residues long. Germline loops: CDR1 SGHAT, CDR2 FQNNGV. CDR3 bases: TGTGCCAGCAGCTTAGAACGGGAAAGCTCCTACGAGCAGTACTTC. This codes for CASSLERESSYEQYF.

The chain uses TRBV5-1 and TRBJ2-2; weak D call: TRBD1 (5 bases). CDR1 is SGHRS and CDR2 is YFSETQ in the germline V gene. The CDR3 has 16 amino acids. The V gene lost 3 bases and the J gene lost 7 bases, with 19 bases spanning the gap. CDR3 nucleotides: TGCGCCAGCAGCTCTAACCTTAGGGGAACGGTCGGGGAGCTGTTTTTT. Its protein is CASSSNLRGTVGELFF.

The CDR3 here is CASSESGPRGTDTQYF. In nucleotides, the CDR3 is TGTGCCAGCAGTGAAAGCGGGCCCCGAGGGACAGATACGCAGTATTTT. V is TRBV6-1 and J is TRBJ2-3; D is perhaps TRBD2 (6 bases). The germline gives CDR1 MNHNS, CDR2 SASEGT. V shed 2 bases and J shed 3 bases, with 15 bases lying between them. CDR3 length: 16 amino acids.

J is TRBJ1-1 and V is TRBV5-5, with 10 bases fitting TRBD1. The CDR3 extends over 15 amino acids. CDR1 and CDR2 (germline): SGHKS, YYEKEE (reference sequence). V gave up 1 base and J gave up 3 bases; unmatched junction bases: 3. For the CDR3, the DNA is TGTGCCAGCAGCTTGACGACAGGGGGCTACACTGAAGCTTTCTTT. This sequence encodes CASSLTTGGYTEAFF.

J is TRBJ1-2 and V is TRBV20-1; D is unresolved. This CDR3 is built from 14 residues. The germline CDR1 and CDR2 sequences are DFQATT and SNEGSKA (reference sequence). V gave up 3 bases and J gave up 4 bases, with 15 bases separating them. CDR3 region: CSASRRDYPYGYTF. The CDR3 nucleotides read TGCAGTGCTAGTCGTAGAGACTACCCCTATGGCTACACCTTC.

The rearrangement uses TRBV10-3 and TRBJ2-1; TRBD2 matches 11 bases. V shed 7 bases and J 8 bases; nucleotides not matched to a gene: 7. The CDR3 is 14 amino acids. In germline, CDR1 is ENHRY, CDR2 SYGVKD. CDR3: CAIKTSGGGDEQFF. The CDR3 bases are TGTGCCATCAAAACTAGCGGGGGTGGGGATGAGCAGTTCTTC.

Worth noting for this clone: The sample contains more than one DNA sequence encoding this CDR3. The chain joins TRBV6-5 to TRBJ1-1; the match to TRBD1 covers 10 bases. Per germline, CDR1 MNHEY and CDR2 SVGAGI. CDR3 length: 13 amino acids. The ends lost 2 bases at V and 8 bases at J; junction bases unmatched: 2. The CDR3 loop reads CASSYRDRGEAFF. As DNA, the CDR3 is TGTGCCAGCAGTTACCGGGACAGGGGAGAAGCTTTCTTT.

Only one count was recorded for this clone. V gene TRBV27 combines with J gene TRBJ1-1; a possible D gene is TRBD1 (5 bases). Germline V lookup: CDR1 MNHEY, CDR2 SMNVEV (reference sequence). V lost 5 bases and J lost 4, with 17 bases in between. There are 15 residues in the CDR3. In nucleotides, the CDR3 is TGTGCCAGCAGTCCAGGGCGGGGGATCGGCACTGAAGCTTTCTTT. Encoded protein: CASSPGRGIGTEAFF.

This chain connects TRBV4-2 to TRBJ1-2, with 9 bases matching TRBD1. The V and J ends lost 4 bases and 8 bases, in that order; junction bases with no gene match: 5. The CDR3 is 13 amino acids. Per germline, CDR1 LGHNA and CDR2 YNFKEQ. The CDR3 DNA reads TGTGCCAGCAGCCGGGACAGGGAGGACGGCTACACCTTC. Translation: CASSRDREDGYTF.

This clone was recorded a few times. The genes are TRBV28 and TRBJ1-2; no reliable D call. Trimming cost V 5 bases and J 4 bases, with 11 bases left between them. CDR3 length: 13 residues. Per the germline V gene, CDR1 is MDHEN and CDR2 is SYDVKM. The CDR3 sequence: CASSPRLFYGYTF. Here the CDR3 DNA reads TGTGCCAGCAGTCCGAGACTATTCTATGGCTACACCTTC.

V is TRBV11-1 and J is TRBJ1-1, with D maybe TRBD1 (5 bases). This CDR3 region has 13 residues. CDR1 is SGHAT and CDR2 is FQDESV in the germline V gene (reference sequence). V was clipped by 3 bases and J by 1 base, with 6 bases between them. CDR3 sequence (DNA): TGTGCCAGCAGCTTCGGACAGAACACTGAAGCTTTCTTT. Translated: CASSFGQNTEAFF.

The chain combines TRBV9 with TRBJ1-1; D unclear. The CDR3 is made up of 14 amino acids. Germline CDR1 is SGDLS and CDR2 is YYNGEE. V lost 4 bases to trimming and J lost 5 bases, with 15 bases between them. CDR3: CASSLAGLDTEAFF. The DNA for the CDR3 is TGTGCCAGCAGCCTAGCGGGTTTAGATACTGAAGCTTTCTTT.

J is TRBJ1-5 and V is TRBV3-1 (or the pseudogene TRBV3-2); D call uncertain. In germline, CDR1 is LGHDT, CDR2 YNNKEL (reference sequence). This CDR3 has 18 residues. Trimming shortened V by 0 bases and J by 4 bases, and 19 bases separated the two germline ends. CDR3 loop: CASSQEGRASRYNQPQHF. CDR3 coding DNA: TGTGCCAGCAGCCAAGAAGGGCGGGCTTCCAGATATAATCAGCCCCAGCATTTT.

The CDR3 region is CASVRLDIPHYSKNIQYF. The CDR3, as DNA: TGTGCCAGCGTGCGACTGGACATCCCCCACTATTCCAAAAACATTCAGTACTTC. The chain joins TRBV2 to TRBJ2-4; maybe TRBD1 (5 bases). The V end was cut by 8 bases, the J end by 2 bases, with 25 bases between. Germline CDR1 SNHLY, CDR2 FYNNEI. CDR3 length: 18 residues.

Details on this clone: The same CDR3 also results from other DNA sequences found in this sample. The chain uses TRBV11-2 and TRBJ1-1, with D possibly TRBD1 on 5 matching bases. Looked up from germline, CDR1 is SGHAT and CDR2 is FQNNGV. The V end was cut by 3 bases, the J end by 5 bases, with 13 bases between. The CDR3 consists of 14 residues. CDR3 coding DNA: TGTGCCAGCAGCTTTGGGCAGGGTAGGACTGAAGCTTTCTTT. Amino acid sequence: CASSFGQGRTEAFF. Full variable domain (rest looked up from reference TRBV11-2 and TRBJ1-1): EAGVAQSPRYKIIEKRQSVAFWCNPISGHATLYWYQQILGQGPKLLIQFQNNGVVDDSQLPKDRFSAERLKGVDSTLKIQPAKLEDSAVYLCASSFGQGRTEAFFGQGTRLTVV.

Here the CDR3 DNA reads TGCGCCAGCAGCTTGGGACCAGGGCTTTACGAGCAGTACGTC. Translation gives CASSLGPGLYEQYV. This chain uses TRBV5-1 with TRBJ2-7; D possibly corresponds to TRBD1 (5 bases). CDR3 length: 14 amino acids. Deletions cut 0 bases from V and 4 bases from J, with 11 bases between. Germline V gives CDR1 SGHRS, CDR2 YFSETQ.

The rearrangement links TRBV18 to TRBJ1-4, with D perhaps TRBD1 (5 bases). This CDR3 is built from 16 residues. From germline, CDR1 is KGHSH and CDR2 LQKENI. V lost 3 bases to trimming and J lost 12 bases, with 23 bases between them. The CDR3 nucleotides read TGTGCCAGCTCACCTTCCACCGGAGAGGGGAGGGTGGAACTGTTTTTT. Residues: CASSPSTGEGRVELFF. The full variable domain, its missing parts supplied by reference TRBV18 and TRBJ1-4, is NAGVMQNPRHLVRRRGQEARLRCSPMKGHSHVYWYRQLPEEGLKFMVYLQKENIIDESGMPKERFSAEFPKEGPSILRIQQVVRGDSAAYFCASSPSTGEGRVELFFGSGTQLSVL.

The chain joins TRBV6-2 or TRBV6-3 to TRBJ1-2; TRBD1 is a possible D gene (6 bases). Per the germline V gene, CDR1 is MNHEY and CDR2 is SVGEGT. V lost 0 bases and J 0 bases, leaving 11 bases between the germline ends. The CDR3 is made up of 16 amino acids. CDR3 sequence (DNA): TGTGCCAGCAGTTACTCGGACAGTGCAACTAACTATGGCTACACCTTC. Protein: CASSYSDSATNYGYTF.

This clone was seen a single time. The J gene is TRBJ2-7, the V gene TRBV27, with D perhaps matching TRBD1 (6 bases). The CDR3 length is 13 residues. CDR1 and CDR2 from the germline V gene are MNHEY and SMNVEV (reference sequence). V was pared by 3 bases and J by 7 bases, with 13 bases between. The chain's CDR3 is CASSFSGVREQYF. The CDR3 nucleotides read TGTGCCAGCAGTTTCTCAGGGGTTCGGGAGCAGTACTTC.

The CDR3 is CASSLGQSNYGYTF. The CDR3 DNA reads TGTGCCAGCAGTTTAGGACAGTCTAACTATGGCTACACCTTC. J is TRBJ1-2 and V is TRBV28, with D possibly TRBD1 on 6 matching bases. V dropped 2 bases and J dropped 0 bases, with 7 bases sitting between them. This CDR3 contains 14 residues. Germline V gene sequence: CDR1 MDHEN, CDR2 SYDVKM.

The chain employs TRBV12-5 and TRBJ1-2, with 9 bases that match TRBD1. CDR3 length equals 16 residues. CDR1 and CDR2 from the germline V gene are LGHNT and FRNRAP. Trimming took 6 bases from V and 6 from J; bases not matched to a gene: 14. This chain's CDR3 is CASGQQQGAIWNGYTF. DNA for the CDR3: TGTGCTAGTGGACAACAACAGGGGGCGATTTGGAATGGCTACACCTTC.